The sequence of this T cell receptor (beta chain) was determined in a study of control samples from healthy donors and cancer patients. This clone was counted between two and nine times. The protocol was immunoSEQ multiplex PCR, while the TCRdb copy is restricted to in-frame clones and leaves out a portion. The sample shows approximately 120,000 clones, 75% to 95% of them seen only once. This CDR3 is built from 15 residues. V shed 8 bases and J 2 bases; nucleotides not matched to a gene: 9. CDR1 and CDR2 (germline): SEHNR, FQNEAQ (reference sequence). The sequenced sample consisted of blood. The J gene is TRBJ1-3, the V gene TRBV7-9; 7 nucleotides agree with TRBD1. The source of this sequence is a human donor in good health. The donor label of this sample is uncertain. As DNA, the CDR3 is TGTGCCAGCGACGAAACCGGGACAGCTGGAAACACCATATATTTT. Translation: CASDETGTAGNTIYF.